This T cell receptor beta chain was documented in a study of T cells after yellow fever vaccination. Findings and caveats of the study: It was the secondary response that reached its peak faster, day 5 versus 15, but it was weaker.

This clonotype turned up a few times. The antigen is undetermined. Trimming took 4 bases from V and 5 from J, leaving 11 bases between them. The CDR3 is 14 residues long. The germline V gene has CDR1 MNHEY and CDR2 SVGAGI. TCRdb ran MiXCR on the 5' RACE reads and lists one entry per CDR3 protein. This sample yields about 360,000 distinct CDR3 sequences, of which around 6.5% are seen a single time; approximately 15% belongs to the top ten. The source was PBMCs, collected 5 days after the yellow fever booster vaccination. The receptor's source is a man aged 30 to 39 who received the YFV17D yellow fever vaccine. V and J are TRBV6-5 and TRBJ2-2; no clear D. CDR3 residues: CASSSDLFTGELFF. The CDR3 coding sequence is TGTGCCAGCAGTTCCGACCTCTTTACCGGGGAGCTGTTTTTT.